This TCR beta chain came from a study of T cell responses to AZD1222 COVID-19 vaccine. Study results and caveats: There were mostly white British donors and more females than males, and clonal diversity was possibly underestimated. Unmutated regions of variants are reportedly targeted by nearly half of spike-specific TCRs.

A note on this clone: Its antigen is unidentified.

The CDR3 is 13 residues long. The germline V and J ends were trimmed by 3 bases and 3 bases, with 8 bases remaining between them. Measured with immunoSEQ multiplex PCR; TCRdb has only the in-frame clones, and not every one. Of approximately 75,000 clones listed, 80% to 90% are singletons. This chain joins TRBV12-3 or TRBV12-4 and TRBJ1-1; D is uncertain. The sequences come from peripheral blood, collected 28 days after the second AZD1222 dose. This TCR was sampled from an adult who received the AZD1222 COVID-19 vaccine. The CDR3 nucleotides are TGTGCCAGCAGTTTCGGGGAGGACACTGAAGCTTTCTTT. It is translated as CASSFGEDTEAFF.